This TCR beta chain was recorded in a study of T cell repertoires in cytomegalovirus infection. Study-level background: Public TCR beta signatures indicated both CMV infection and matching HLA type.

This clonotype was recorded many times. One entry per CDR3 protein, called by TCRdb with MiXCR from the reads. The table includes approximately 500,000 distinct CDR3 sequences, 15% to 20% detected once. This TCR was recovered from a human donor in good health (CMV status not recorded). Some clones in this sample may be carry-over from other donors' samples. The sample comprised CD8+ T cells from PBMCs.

The CDR3 sequence: CASSPGLAEEETQYF. The CDR3 nucleotides are TGTGCCAGCAGCCCTGGACTAGCGGAAGAAGAGACCCAGTACTTC. The chain joins TRBV7-8 to TRBJ2-5; 10 bases match TRBD2. This CDR3 is built from 15 residues. CDR1 is SGHVS, CDR2 FQNEAQ, per germline. The V segment lost 5 bases and the J segment 3 bases; nucleotides outside the gene matches: 6.